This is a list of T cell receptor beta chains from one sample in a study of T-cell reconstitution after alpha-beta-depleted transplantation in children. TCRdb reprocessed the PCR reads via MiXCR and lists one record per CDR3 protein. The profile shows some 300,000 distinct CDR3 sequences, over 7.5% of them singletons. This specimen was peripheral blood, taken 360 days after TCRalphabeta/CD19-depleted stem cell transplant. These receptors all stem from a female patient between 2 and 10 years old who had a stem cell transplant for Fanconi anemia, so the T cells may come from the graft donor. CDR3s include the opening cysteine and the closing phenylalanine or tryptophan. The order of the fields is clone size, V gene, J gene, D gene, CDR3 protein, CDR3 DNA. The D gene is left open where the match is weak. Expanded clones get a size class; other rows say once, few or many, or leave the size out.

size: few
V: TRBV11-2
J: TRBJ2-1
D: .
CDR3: CASSGSRPDNEQFF
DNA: TGTGCCAGCAGCGGGAGCCGACCAGATAATGAGCAGTTCTTC

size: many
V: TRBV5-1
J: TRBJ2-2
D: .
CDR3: CASSLGGFGELFF
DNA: TGCGCCAGCAGCTTGGGCGGCTTCGGGGAGCTGTTTTTT

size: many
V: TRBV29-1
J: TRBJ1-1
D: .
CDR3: CSVEQGRGTEAFF
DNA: TGCAGCGTGGAGCAGGGGAGGGGCACTGAAGCTTTCTTT

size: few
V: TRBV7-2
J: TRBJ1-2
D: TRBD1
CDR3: CASSIDPGQSYGYTF
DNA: TGTGCCAGCAGCATAGATCCGGGACAGAGCTATGGCTACACCTTC

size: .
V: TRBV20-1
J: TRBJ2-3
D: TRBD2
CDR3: CSFWRLAGFTDTQYF
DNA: TGCAGCTTCTGGAGACTAGCGGGGTTCACAGATACGCAGTATTTT

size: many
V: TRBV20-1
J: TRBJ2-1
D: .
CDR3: CSASLGALNEQFF
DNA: TGCAGTGCTAGCCTCGGTGCACTTAATGAGCAGTTCTTC

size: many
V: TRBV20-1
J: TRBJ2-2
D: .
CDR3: CSARGWVGNTGELFF
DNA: TGCAGTGCTAGAGGGTGGGTCGGGAACACCGGGGAGCTGTTTTTT

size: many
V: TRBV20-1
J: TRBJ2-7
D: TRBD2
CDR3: CSAGPSGGSYEQYF
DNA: TGCAGTGCTGGCCCTAGCGGCGGGTCCTACGAGCAGTACTTC

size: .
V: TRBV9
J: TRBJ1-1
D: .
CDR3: CASSVGGGVITEAFF
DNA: TGTGCCAGCAGCGTAGGTGGAGGGGTGATCACTGAAGCTTTCTTT

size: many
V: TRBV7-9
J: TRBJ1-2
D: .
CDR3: CASSTPGGFWGYTF
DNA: TGTGCCAGCAGCACACCTGGGGGGTTCTGGGGCTACACCTTC

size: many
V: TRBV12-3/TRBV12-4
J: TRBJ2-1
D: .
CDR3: CASTPDSYNEQFF
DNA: TGTGCCAGCACCCCTGACTCCTACAATGAGCAGTTCTTC

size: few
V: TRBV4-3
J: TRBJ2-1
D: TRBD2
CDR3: CASSQDVRGDHNEQFF
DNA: TGCGCCAGCAGCCAAGATGTGCGGGGGGACCACAATGAGCAGTTCTTC

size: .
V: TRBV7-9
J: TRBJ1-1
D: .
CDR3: CASTSLGRGNTEAFF
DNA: TGTGCCAGCACCAGTTTGGGCAGGGGAAACACTGAAGCTTTCTTT

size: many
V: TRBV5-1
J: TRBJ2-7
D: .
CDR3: CASSLGRQTYEQYF
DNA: TGCGCCAGCAGCTTGGGGAGACAGACATACGAGCAGTACTTC

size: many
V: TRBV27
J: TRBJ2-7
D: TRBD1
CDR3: CASSLKGQGAYEQYF
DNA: TGTGCCAGCAGTCTAAAGGGACAGGGGGCGTACGAGCAGTACTTC

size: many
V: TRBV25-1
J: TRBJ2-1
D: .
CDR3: CASSALGVVQFF
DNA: TGTGCCAGCAGTGCCTTGGGGGTCGTGCAGTTCTTC

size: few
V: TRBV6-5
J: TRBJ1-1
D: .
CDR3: CASSYSNRNTEAFF
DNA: TGTGCCAGCAGTTACTCGAACAGGAACACTGAAGCTTTCTTT

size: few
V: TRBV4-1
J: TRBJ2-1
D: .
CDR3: CASSQVFEALSNEQFF
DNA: TGCGCCAGCAGCCAAGTTTTTGAAGCCTTGAGCAATGAGCAGTTCTTC

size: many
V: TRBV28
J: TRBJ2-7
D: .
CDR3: CASLSSSFYEQYF
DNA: TGTGCCAGCCTGAGTTCATCCTTTTACGAGCAGTACTTC

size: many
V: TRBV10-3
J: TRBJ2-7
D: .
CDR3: CAAEDSTGEQYF
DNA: TGTGCCGCGGAGGACAGTACGGGGGAGCAGTACTTC

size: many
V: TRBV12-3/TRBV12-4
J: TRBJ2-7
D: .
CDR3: CASSQQGPAFSYEQYF
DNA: TGTGCCAGCAGCCAACAGGGTCCTGCTTTCTCCTACGAGCAGTACTTC

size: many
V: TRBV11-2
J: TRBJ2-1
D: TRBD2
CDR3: CASSRGGLYNEQFF
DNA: TGTGCCAGCAGCCGGGGGGGGCTCTACAATGAGCAGTTCTTC

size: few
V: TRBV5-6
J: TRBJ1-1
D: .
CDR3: CASSLVGTEMNTEAFF
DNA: TGTGCCAGCAGCTTGGTCGGGACGGAGATGAACACTGAAGCTTTCTTT

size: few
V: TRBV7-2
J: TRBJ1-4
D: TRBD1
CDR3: CASSLATGKSEKLFF
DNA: TGTGCCAGCAGCTTAGCGACAGGGAAAAGCGAAAAACTGTTTTTT

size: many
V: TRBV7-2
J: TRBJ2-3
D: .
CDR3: CASSLNAITDTQYF
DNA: TGTGCCAGCAGCTTAAATGCGATCACAGATACGCAGTATTTT

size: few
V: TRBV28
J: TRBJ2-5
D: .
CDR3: CASSPLDRIGTQYF
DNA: TGTGCCAGCAGTCCTCTCGACAGAATAGGGACCCAGTACTTC

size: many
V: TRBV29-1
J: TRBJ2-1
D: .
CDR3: CSVGGRLASYNEQFF
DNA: TGCAGCGTTGGGGGGAGACTCGCCTCCTACAATGAGCAGTTCTTC

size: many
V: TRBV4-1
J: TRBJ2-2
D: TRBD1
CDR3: CASSQGQGAGELFF
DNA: TGCGCCAGCAGCCAAGGACAGGGGGCCGGGGAGCTGTTTTTT

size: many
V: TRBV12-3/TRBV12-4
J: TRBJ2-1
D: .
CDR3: CASSLTGDSKFF
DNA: TGTGCCAGCAGTTTAACAGGAGATTCGAAGTTCTTC

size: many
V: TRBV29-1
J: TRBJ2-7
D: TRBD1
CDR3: CSVEDFQGDYEQYF
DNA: TGCAGCGTTGAAGACTTTCAGGGGGACTACGAGCAGTACTTC

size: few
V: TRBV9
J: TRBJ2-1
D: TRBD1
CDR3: CASSTLRGRVGNEQFF
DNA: TGTGCCAGCAGCACACTCAGGGGGCGCGTCGGCAATGAGCAGTTCTTC

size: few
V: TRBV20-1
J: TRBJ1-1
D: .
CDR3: CSAGAPNTEAFF
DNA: TGCAGTGCTGGGGCCCCAAACACTGAAGCTTTCTTT

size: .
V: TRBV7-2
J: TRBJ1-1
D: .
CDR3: CASSFVSGPNTEAFF
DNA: TGTGCCAGCAGCTTTGTGAGTGGTCCTAACACTGAAGCTTTCTTT

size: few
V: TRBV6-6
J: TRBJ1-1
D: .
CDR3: CASTPHLNTEAFF
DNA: TGTGCCAGCACCCCACACCTGAACACTGAAGCTTTCTTT

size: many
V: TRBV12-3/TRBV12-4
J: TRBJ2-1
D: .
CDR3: CASSPFGGVYNEQFF
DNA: TGTGCCAGCAGCCCATTTGGCGGGGTGTACAATGAGCAGTTCTTC

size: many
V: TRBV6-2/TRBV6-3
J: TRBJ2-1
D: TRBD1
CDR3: CASSYWDRGRNEQFF
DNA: TGTGCCAGCAGTTACTGGGACAGGGGGCGAAATGAGCAGTTCTTC